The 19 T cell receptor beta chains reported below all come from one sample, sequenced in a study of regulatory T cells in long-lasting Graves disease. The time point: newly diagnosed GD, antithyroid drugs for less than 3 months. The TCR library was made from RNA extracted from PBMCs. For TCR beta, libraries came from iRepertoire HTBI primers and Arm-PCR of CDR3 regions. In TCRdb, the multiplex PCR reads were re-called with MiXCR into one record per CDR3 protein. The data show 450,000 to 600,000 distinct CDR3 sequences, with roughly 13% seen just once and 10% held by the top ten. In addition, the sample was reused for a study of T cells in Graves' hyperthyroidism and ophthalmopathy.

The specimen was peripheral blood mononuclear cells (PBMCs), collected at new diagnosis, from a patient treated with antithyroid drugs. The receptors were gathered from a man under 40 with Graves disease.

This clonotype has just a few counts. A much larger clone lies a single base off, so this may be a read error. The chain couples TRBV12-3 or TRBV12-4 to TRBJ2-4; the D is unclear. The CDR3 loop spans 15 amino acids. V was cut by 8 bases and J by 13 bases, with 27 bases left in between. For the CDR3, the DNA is TGTGCCAGCCAACCCGCCAAGCTAGTCGGAAATGAGCAGTACTTC. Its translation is CASQPAKLVGNEQYF.

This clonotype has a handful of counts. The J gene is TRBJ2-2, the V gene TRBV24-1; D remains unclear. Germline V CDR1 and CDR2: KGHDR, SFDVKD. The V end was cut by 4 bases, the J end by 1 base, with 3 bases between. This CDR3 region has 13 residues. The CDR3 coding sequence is TGTGCCACCAGTGAACAGAACACCGGGGAGCTGTTTTTT. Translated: CATSEQNTGELFF.

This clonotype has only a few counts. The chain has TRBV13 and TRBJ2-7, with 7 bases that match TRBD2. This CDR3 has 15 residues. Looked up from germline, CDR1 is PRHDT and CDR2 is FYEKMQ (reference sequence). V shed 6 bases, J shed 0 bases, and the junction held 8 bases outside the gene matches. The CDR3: CASSPRGRGSYEQYF. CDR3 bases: TGTGCCAGCAGTCCTCGGGGGAGGGGCTCCTACGAGCAGTACTTC.

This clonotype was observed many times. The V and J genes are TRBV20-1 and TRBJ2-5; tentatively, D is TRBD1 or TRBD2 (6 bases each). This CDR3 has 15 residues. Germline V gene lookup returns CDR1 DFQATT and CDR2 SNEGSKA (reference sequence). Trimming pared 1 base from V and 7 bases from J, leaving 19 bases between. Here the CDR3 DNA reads TGCAGTGCTAGAGCTTCAGGACAGCGGCGGGGGACCCAGTACTTC. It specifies CSARASGQRRGTQYF.

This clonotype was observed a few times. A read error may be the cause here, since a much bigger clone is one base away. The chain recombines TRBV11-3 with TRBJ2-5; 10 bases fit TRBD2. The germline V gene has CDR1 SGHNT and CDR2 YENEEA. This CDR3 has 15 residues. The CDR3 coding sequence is TGTGCCAGCAGCCGACTAGCGGGTGCTCAAGAGACCCGGTACTTC. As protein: CASSRLAGAQETRYF.

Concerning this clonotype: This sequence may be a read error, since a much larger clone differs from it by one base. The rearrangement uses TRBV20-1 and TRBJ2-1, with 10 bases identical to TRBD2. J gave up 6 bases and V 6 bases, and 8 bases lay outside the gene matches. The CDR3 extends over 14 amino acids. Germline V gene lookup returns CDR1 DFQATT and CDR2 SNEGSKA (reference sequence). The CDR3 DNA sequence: TGCAGTGCCCTTACTAGCGGGATTCCCAATGAGCAGTTCTTC. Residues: CSALTSGIPNEQFF.

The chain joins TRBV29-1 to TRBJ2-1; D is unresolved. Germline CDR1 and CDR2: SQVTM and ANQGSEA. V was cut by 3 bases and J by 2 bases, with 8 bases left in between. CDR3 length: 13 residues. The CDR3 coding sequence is TGCAGCGTTGATCAAGGACCCTACAATGAGCAGTTCTTC. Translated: CSVDQGPYNEQFF.

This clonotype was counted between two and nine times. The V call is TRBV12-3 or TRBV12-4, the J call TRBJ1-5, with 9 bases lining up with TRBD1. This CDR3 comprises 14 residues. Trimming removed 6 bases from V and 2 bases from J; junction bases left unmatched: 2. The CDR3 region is CASRGDRGNQPQHF. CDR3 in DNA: TGTGCCAGCAGGGGGGACAGGGGCAATCAGCCCCAGCATTTT.

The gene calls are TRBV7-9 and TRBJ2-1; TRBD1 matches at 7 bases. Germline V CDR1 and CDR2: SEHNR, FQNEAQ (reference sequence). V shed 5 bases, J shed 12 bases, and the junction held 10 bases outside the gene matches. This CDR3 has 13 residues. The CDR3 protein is CASSRDRARGQFF. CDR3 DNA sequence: TGTGCCAGCAGCCGAGACAGGGCCCGGGGGCAGTTCTTC. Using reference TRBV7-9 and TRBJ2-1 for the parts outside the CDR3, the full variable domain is DTGVSQNPRHKITKRGQNVTFRCDPISEHNRLYWYRQTLGQGPEFLTYFQNEAQLEKSRLLSDRFSAERPKGSFSTLEIQRTEQGDSAMYLCASSRDRARGQFFGPGTRLTVL.

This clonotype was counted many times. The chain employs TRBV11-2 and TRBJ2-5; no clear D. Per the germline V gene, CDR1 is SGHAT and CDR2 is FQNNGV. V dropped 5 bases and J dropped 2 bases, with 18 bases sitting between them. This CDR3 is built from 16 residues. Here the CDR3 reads CASSTKLGYLQETQYF. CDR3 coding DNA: TGTGCCAGCAGCACAAAGTTGGGGTACCTTCAAGAGACCCAGTACTTC.

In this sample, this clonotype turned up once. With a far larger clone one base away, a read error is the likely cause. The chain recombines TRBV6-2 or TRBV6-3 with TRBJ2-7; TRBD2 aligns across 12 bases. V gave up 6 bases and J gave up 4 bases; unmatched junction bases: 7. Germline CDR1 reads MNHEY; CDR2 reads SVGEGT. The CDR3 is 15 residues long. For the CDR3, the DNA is TGTGCCAGCAGACCCTGGACTAGCGGGACATACGAGCAGTACTTC. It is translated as CASRPWTSGTYEQYF.

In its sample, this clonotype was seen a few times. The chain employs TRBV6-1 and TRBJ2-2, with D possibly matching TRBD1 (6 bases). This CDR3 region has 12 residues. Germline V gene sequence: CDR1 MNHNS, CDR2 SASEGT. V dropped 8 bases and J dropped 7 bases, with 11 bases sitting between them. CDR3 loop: CASSGGGGELFF. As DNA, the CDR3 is TGTGCCAGCTCTGGGGGCGGCGGGGAGCTGTTTTTT.

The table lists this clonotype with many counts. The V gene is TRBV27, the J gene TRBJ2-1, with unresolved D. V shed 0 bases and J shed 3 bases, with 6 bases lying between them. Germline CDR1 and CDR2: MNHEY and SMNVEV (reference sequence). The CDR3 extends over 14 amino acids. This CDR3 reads CASSLSNRYNEQFF. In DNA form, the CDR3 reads TGTGCCAGCAGTTTATCGAACCGCTACAATGAGCAGTTCTTC.

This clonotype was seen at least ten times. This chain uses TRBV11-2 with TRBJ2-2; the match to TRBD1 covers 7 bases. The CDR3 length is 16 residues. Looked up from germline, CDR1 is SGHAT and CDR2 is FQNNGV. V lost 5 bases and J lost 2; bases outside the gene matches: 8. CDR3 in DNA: TGTGCCAGCAGCAAGGGACAGATCCTTAACACCGGGGAGCTGTTTTTT. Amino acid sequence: CASSKGQILNTGELFF. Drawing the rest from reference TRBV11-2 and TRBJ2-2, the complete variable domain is EAGVAQSPRYKIIEKRQSVAFWCNPISGHATLYWYQQILGQGPKLLIQFQNNGVVDDSQLPKDRFSAERLKGVDSTLKIQPAKLEDSAVYLCASSKGQILNTGELFFGEGSRLTVL.

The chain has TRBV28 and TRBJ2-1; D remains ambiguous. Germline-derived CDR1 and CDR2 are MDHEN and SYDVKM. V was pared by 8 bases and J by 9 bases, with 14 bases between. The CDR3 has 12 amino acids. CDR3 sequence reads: CASAPFLSEQFF. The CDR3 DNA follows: TGTGCCAGCGCCCCTTTTTTGAGTGAGCAGTTCTTC.

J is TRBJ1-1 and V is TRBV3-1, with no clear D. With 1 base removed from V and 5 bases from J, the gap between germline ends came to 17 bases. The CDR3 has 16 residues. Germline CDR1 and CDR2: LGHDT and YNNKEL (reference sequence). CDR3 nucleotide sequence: TGTGCCAGCAGCCAAGGGTTCGGATCCGGAGGGACTGAAGCTTTCTTT. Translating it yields CASSQGFGSGGTEAFF.

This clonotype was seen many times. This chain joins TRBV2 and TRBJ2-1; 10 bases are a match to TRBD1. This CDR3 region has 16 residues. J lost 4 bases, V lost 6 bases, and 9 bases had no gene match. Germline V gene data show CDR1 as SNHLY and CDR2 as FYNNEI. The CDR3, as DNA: TGTGCCAGCAGGGACCCGACAGGGGGCGCGTACAATGAGCAGTTCTTC. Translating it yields CASRDPTGGAYNEQFF.

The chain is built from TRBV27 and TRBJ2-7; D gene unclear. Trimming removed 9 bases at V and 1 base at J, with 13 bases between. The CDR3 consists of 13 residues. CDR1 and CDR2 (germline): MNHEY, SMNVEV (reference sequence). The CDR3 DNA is TGTGCCAGTTCAAAGAAGGGATCCTACGAGCAGTACTTC. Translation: CASSKKGSYEQYF.

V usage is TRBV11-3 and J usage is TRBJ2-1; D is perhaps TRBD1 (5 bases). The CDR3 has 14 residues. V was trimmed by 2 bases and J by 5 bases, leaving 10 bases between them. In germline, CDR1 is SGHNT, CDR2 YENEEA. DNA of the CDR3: TGTGCCAGCAGCTTAAGCATACAGGACAATGAGCAGTTCTTC. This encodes CASSLSIQDNEQFF.